These 29 T cell receptor beta chains were sequenced from one sample in a study of technical replicates of blood from a handful of donors. Measured with immunoSEQ multiplex PCR; TCRdb has only the in-frame clones, and not every one. Among more than 65,000 clones listed, 95% to 98% were seen once. Sequencing input: T cells isolated from PBMCs. These receptors were taken from a human donor in good health.

V is TRBV7-9 and J is TRBJ2-1; 9 bases are a match to TRBD2. The CDR3 loop spans 17 amino acids. From germline, CDR1 is SEHNR and CDR2 FQNEAQ (reference sequence). Trimming cost V 1 base and J 2 bases; bases outside gene matches: 6. CDR3 residues: CASSLVLVAGAYNEQFF. CDR3 nucleotide sequence: TGTGCCAGCAGCTTAGTTCTGGTAGCGGGAGCCTACAATGAGCAGTTCTTC.

This clone was counted once. The rearrangement uses TRBV4-3 and TRBJ1-2; D might be TRBD1 (6 bases). V was cut by 4 bases and J by 7 bases, with 22 bases left in between. Germline lookup yields CDR1 LGHNA and CDR2 YSLEER. The CDR3 totals 16 residues. The CDR3 is CASSRNRDLLYTGYTF. CDR3 bases: TGCGCCAGCAGCCGAAACAGGGACCTCCTTTACACTGGCTACACCTTC.

This chain uses TRBV10-3 with TRBJ2-3, with 8 bases fitting TRBD2. After removal of 7 bases from V and 6 bases from J, the junction contained 6 bases not matched to a gene. The CDR3 sequence is 13 residues long. CDR1 is ENHRY, CDR2 SYGVKD, per germline. Here the CDR3 reads CAITGGPDDTQYF. CDR3 bases: TGTGCCATCACGGGAGGGCCTGACGATACGCAGTATTTT.

This clone was observed once. The V gene is TRBV7-3, the J gene TRBJ1-2; 11 bases align to TRBD1. CDR1 is SGHTA and CDR2 is FQGTGA in the germline V gene. The junction had 9 bases not matched to a gene; V was cut back by 1 base and J by 8 bases. The CDR3 consists of 16 residues. The CDR3 here is CASSLNPRDRGYGYTF. In DNA form, the CDR3 reads TGTGCCAGCAGCTTAAACCCCCGGGACAGGGGGTACGGCTACACCTTC.

The CDR3 loop reads CSVGGTSGRGNEQFF. For the CDR3, the DNA is TGCAGCGTCGGGGGGACTAGCGGGAGAGGTAATGAGCAGTTCTTC. J is TRBJ2-1 and V is TRBV29-1; 14 nucleotides align to TRBD2. Germline CDR1 and CDR2: SQVTM and ANQGSEA. Unmatched junction bases numbered 8, after V lost 6 bases and J lost 7 bases. This CDR3 region has 15 residues.

The genes are TRBV5-4 and TRBJ2-5; 8 bases line up with TRBD1. This CDR3 spans 15 amino acids. Per germline, CDR1 SGHNT and CDR2 YYREEE (reference sequence). The V gene end was trimmed by 2 bases and the J gene end by 0 bases; junction bases not matched to a gene: 3. The CDR3 region is CASSFNRGNQETQYF. DNA for the CDR3: TGTGCCAGCAGCTTTAACAGGGGGAACCAAGAGACCCAGTACTTC.

The rearrangement joins TRBV5-6 to TRBJ1-1, with D perhaps matching TRBD1 (6 bases). Germline CDR1 and CDR2: SGHDT and YYEEEE. The CDR3 consists of 16 residues. V lost 4 bases to trimming and J lost 0 bases, with 16 bases between them. CDR3 coding DNA: TGTGCCAGCAGCGACACAGGGATCATTATGAACACTGAAGCTTTCTTT. Protein sequence: CASSDTGIIMNTEAFF.

The chain carries TRBV19 and TRBJ2-1, with 7 bases matching TRBD2. The junction had 4 bases not matched to a gene; V was cut back by 7 bases and J by 7 bases. The CDR3 spans 12 residues. CDR1 and CDR2 (germline): LNHDA, SQIVND (reference sequence). The CDR3 region is CASKREENEQFF. In DNA form, the CDR3 reads TGTGCCAGTAAACGGGAGGAAAATGAGCAGTTCTTC.

The CDR3 DNA reads TGCGCCAGCAGTCACAATCCGCGACAGACGAACACTGAAGCTTTCTTT. This translates into CASSHNPRQTNTEAFF. J is TRBJ1-1 and V is TRBV23-1; possibly TRBD1 for D (5 bases). TRBV23-1 is classed as an ORF, of uncertain function. The V end lost 3 bases, the J end lost 1 base, and 15 bases lay between the germline ends. The CDR3 is 16 residues long.

The chain uses TRBV9 and TRBJ2-7; possible D gene TRBD1, 6 bases. Deletions cut 0 bases from V and 2 bases from J, with 12 bases between. The CDR3 consists of 15 residues. CDR1 is SGDLS and CDR2 is YYNGEE in the germline V gene. CDR3 loop: CASSVGDTVTYEQYF. Here the CDR3 DNA reads TGTGCCAGCAGCGTAGGGGACACAGTCACCTACGAGCAGTACTTC.

DNA of the CDR3: TGCGCCAGCAGTGAGTCGGCGCGTGGGGGGACTACCTACGAGCAGTACTTC. This codes for CASSESARGGTTYEQYF. V usage is TRBV10-1 and J usage is TRBJ2-7, with 7 bases matching TRBD2. This CDR3 is built from 17 residues. From germline, CDR1 is WNHNN and CDR2 SYGVQD (reference sequence). V was pared by 0 bases and J by 2 bases, with 10 bases of the junction left unmatched.

This rearrangement joins TRBV7-6 to TRBJ2-6; TRBD1 matches 7 bases. The CDR3 spans 20 residues. CDR1 is SGHVS, CDR2 FNYEAQ, per germline. The junction had 17 bases not matched to a gene; V was cut back by 5 bases and J by 1 base. The CDR3 region is CASSPSPGGEDESGANVLTF. In DNA, the CDR3 is TGTGCCAGCAGCCCCTCTCCAGGGGGAGAAGATGAGTCTGGGGCCAACGTCCTGACTTTC.

This clone was seen once. The rearrangement links TRBV19 to TRBJ1-1, with D perhaps TRBD1 (5 bases). The V end lost 1 base, the J end lost 1 base, and 7 bases lay between the germline ends. Germline lookup yields CDR1 LNHDA and CDR2 SQIVND (reference sequence). The CDR3 covers 14 residues. CDR3 nucleotides: TGTGCCAGTAGTATAGGGGGGGGGAACACTGAAGCTTTCTTT. Protein sequence: CASSIGGGNTEAFF. The full variable domain, rest sourced from reference TRBV19 and TRBJ1-1, is DGGITQSPKYLFRKEGQNVTLSCEQNLNHDAMYWYRQDPGQGLRLIYYSQIVNDFQKGDIAEGYSVSREKKESFPLTVTSAQKNPTAFYLCASSIGGGNTEAFFGQGTRLTVV.

CDR3 sequence reads: CASSFTGGWGTEAFF. The CDR3 nucleotides are TGTGCCAGCAGCTTTACAGGGGGCTGGGGCACTGAAGCTTTCTTT. V gene TRBV7-2 combines with J gene TRBJ1-1; 9 bases line up with TRBD1. The CDR3 length is 15 residues. Trimming removed 3 bases from V and 4 bases from J; junction bases left unmatched: 6. Germline V CDR1 and CDR2: SGHTA, FQGNSA.

The chain couples TRBV7-2 to TRBJ1-1, with D possibly TRBD1 on 6 matching bases. The CDR3 covers 15 residues. Germline CDR1 reads SGHTA; CDR2 reads FQGNSA. V lost 1 base, J lost 3 bases, and 12 bases lay in between. The CDR3 DNA follows: TGTGCCAGCAGCTTAGATGGGGGCGGATACACTGAAGCTTTCTTT. Translated, it gives CASSLDGGGYTEAFF.

The V gene is TRBV7-3, the J gene TRBJ2-7, with 11 bases that match TRBD2. V trimming: 5 bases; J trimming: 3 bases; junction bases outside the gene matches: 6. This CDR3 is built from 15 residues. Germline V gene lookup returns CDR1 SGHTA and CDR2 FQGTGA. As DNA, the CDR3 is TGTGCCAGCAGCATCCTAGCGGGAGGATTCTACGAGCAGTACTTC. As protein: CASSILAGGFYEQYF. The full variable domain, its missing parts supplied by reference TRBV7-3 and TRBJ2-7, is GAGVSQTPSNKVTEKGKYVELRCDPISGHTALYWYRQSLGQGPEFLIYFQGTGAADDSGLPNDRFFAVRPEGSVSTLKIQRTERGDSAVYLCASSILAGGFYEQYFGPGTRLTVT.

This chain joins TRBV5-1 and TRBJ1-2; 10 bases match TRBD1. The CDR3 loop spans 14 amino acids. Losses at the gene ends were 4 bases for V and 5 bases for J; bases not matched to a gene: 5. Germline CDR1 and CDR2: SGHRS and YFSETQ. Here the CDR3 reads CASSPRGQGYGYTF. The CDR3 bases are TGCGCCAGCAGCCCAAGGGGACAGGGGTATGGCTACACCTTC.

The chain carries TRBV5-6 and TRBJ1-2; a possible D gene is TRBD1 (5 bases). CDR1 SGHDT and CDR2 YYEEEE come from the germline V gene. V dropped 4 bases and J dropped 2 bases, with 12 bases sitting between them. The CDR3 length is 14 residues. The CDR3 DNA is TGTGCCAGCAGCCCGGCACCAGGGAACTATGGCTACACCTTC. Its protein product is CASSPAPGNYGYTF.

The chain joins TRBV4-1 to TRBJ2-7; D gene ambiguous. Trimming shortened V by 4 bases and J by 1 base, and 8 bases separated the two germline ends. Germline assignment: CDR1 MGHRA and CDR2 YSYEKL. The CDR3 has 13 residues. CDR3 coding DNA: TGCGCCAGCAGCCTAGACAATTCCTACGAGCAGTACTTC. Translation gives CASSLDNSYEQYF.

CDR3 loop: CASSKTGANEKLFF. The CDR3, as DNA: TGTGCCAGTAGTAAAACAGGAGCTAATGAAAAACTGTTTTTT. V usage is TRBV19 and J usage is TRBJ1-4, with D perhaps matching TRBD1 (5 bases). V lost 4 bases, J lost 3 bases, and 9 bases lay in between. Germline loops: CDR1 LNHDA, CDR2 SQIVND (reference sequence). This CDR3 has 14 residues.

This clone showed up just a few times. The chain employs TRBV4-1 and TRBJ2-4, with TRBD2 identical over 7 bases. The J segment lost 1 base and the V segment lost 0 bases, leaving 9 bases of the junction unmatched. Germline-derived CDR1 and CDR2 are MGHRA and YSYEKL. This CDR3 has 18 residues. The CDR3 sequence is CASSQEYAGVGAKNIQYF. Written as DNA, the CDR3 is TGCGCCAGCAGCCAAGAATATGCGGGGGTTGGGGCCAAAAACATTCAGTACTTC.

The chain links TRBV15 to TRBJ2-7; 9 nucleotides align to TRBD2. This CDR3 spans 15 amino acids. V dropped 3 bases and J dropped 0; count of bases not matched to a gene: 3. Germline-derived CDR1 and CDR2 are LNHNV and YYDKDF (reference sequence). The CDR3 protein is CATSRGSGSSYEQYF. In DNA form, the CDR3 reads TGTGCCACCAGCAGGGGTAGCGGGAGCTCCTACGAGCAGTACTTC.

This chain links TRBV28 with TRBJ2-7, with 9 bases fitting TRBD2. Looked up from germline, CDR1 is MDHEN and CDR2 is SYDVKM. This CDR3 has 16 residues. The junction had 13 bases not matched to a gene; V was cut back by 6 bases and J by 4 bases. The CDR3 sequence is CASSFDLAGLSYEQYF. In nucleotides, the CDR3 is TGTGCCAGCAGCTTCGACCTAGCGGGACTCTCGTACGAGCAGTACTTC.

The V and J genes are TRBV11-2 and TRBJ2-5; TRBD1 might be the D (6 bases). V lost 6 bases to trimming and J lost 2 bases, with 10 bases between them. The CDR3 covers 13 residues. In germline, CDR1 is SGHAT, CDR2 FQNNGV. CDR3 protein: CASRHTGQETQYF. The CDR3 DNA is TGTGCCAGCAGACATACAGGGCAAGAGACCCAGTACTTC.

J is TRBJ2-2 and V is TRBV19, with TRBD1 identical over 12 bases. Germline CDR1 and CDR2: LNHDA and SQIVND (reference sequence). Unmatched junction bases numbered 3, after V lost 6 bases and J lost 4 bases. The CDR3 is 15 residues long. The DNA for the CDR3 is TGTGCCAGTAGGGGACAGGGGGCCCCCACCGGGGAGCTGTTTTTT. Translating gives CASRGQGAPTGELFF.

This clone has just one count. V gene TRBV6-5 combines with J gene TRBJ1-2, with a possible D match to TRBD1 (5 bases). CDR3 length: 15 residues. V was shortened by 0 bases and J by 2 bases, with 10 bases between the two germline ends. CDR1 and CDR2 (germline): MNHEY, SVGAGI. The CDR3 protein is CASSYSPTGNYGYTF. CDR3 in DNA: TGTGCCAGCAGTTACTCTCCTACAGGCAACTATGGCTACACCTTC.

This clone was seen once. The V and J genes are TRBV2 and TRBJ2-7; TRBD2 agrees at 15 bases. The V gene end was trimmed by 6 bases and the J gene end by 3 bases; junction bases not matched to a gene: 9. Germline CDR1 is SNHLY and CDR2 is FYNNEI. CDR3 length equals 17 residues. CDR3 DNA sequence: TGTGCCAGCAGCGGGACTAGCGGGGGGTTCTCCCTCTACGAGCAGTACTTC. It encodes CASSGTSGGFSLYEQYF.

Remarks on this clone: A read error may produce the germline difference seen at one junction end. The chain has TRBV7-9 and TRBJ1-3; the D is unclear. The germline V gene encodes CDR1 SEHNR and CDR2 FQNEAQ (reference sequence). This CDR3 spans 12 amino acids. CDR3 nucleotides: TGTGCCAGCAGCTTAGATTTTGCGGGGATGGATTTT. Amino acids: CASSLDFAGMDF.

The chain combines TRBV30 with TRBJ1-5; D remains ambiguous. The CDR3 runs to 13 residues. Germline V lookup: CDR1 GTSNPN, CDR2 SVGIG (reference sequence). Trimming left V 5 bases short and J 5 bases short, with 13 bases between. CDR3 protein: CAWSTLRYQPQHF. As DNA, the CDR3 is TGTGCCTGGTCGACCCTCAGGTATCAGCCCCAGCATTTT. Using reference TRBV30 and TRBJ1-5 for the parts outside the CDR3, the full variable domain is SQTIHQWPATLVQPVGSPLSLECTVEGTSNPNLYWYRQAAGRGLQLLFYSVGIGQISSEVPQNLSASRPQDRQFILSSKKLLLSDSGFYLCAWSTLRYQPQHFGDGTRLSIL.